The entry below gives a single T cell receptor (beta chain) sequence along with its context. Its target is unknown. Trimming removed 7 bases at V and 4 bases at J, with 7 bases between. CDR3 length: 12 amino acids. Germline CDR1 reads SNHLY; CDR2 reads FYNNEI. The protocol was immunoSEQ multiplex PCR, while the TCRdb copy is restricted to in-frame clones and leaves out a portion. The table includes 50,000 to 55,000 clones, approximately 84% detected once. Autoimmune disease history or systemic immunosuppression meant exclusion. This record comes from a study of OX40 agonist ivuxolimab in advanced cancers. Study summary: Partial responses were achieved by three patients, of whom one had hepatocellular carcinoma and two had cutaneous melanoma.

Findings and limits, study-wide: A proportion of nonresponders additionally exhibited low normalized T-cell clonal expansion.

The sequencing used CD4+ or CD8+ T cells sorted from blood, collected in a trial of the OX40 agonist ivuxolimab. J is TRBJ2-2 and V is TRBV2; D gene uncertain. The TCR was taken from an adult with an advanced solid tumor such as melanoma, head and neck, liver or kidney cancer. The CDR3 DNA reads TGTGCCAGCACCAGGCGCACCGGGGAGCTGTTTTTT. Protein product: CASTRRTGELFF.